This T cell receptor beta chain was documented in a study of PD-L1 blockade in urothelial cancer (dated by TCRdb to 2016 to 2017). About the full investigation: Every patient began therapy in about 2014 and was given atezolizumab 1,200 mg intravenously every 3 weeks. About 90% of the roughly 29 patients were identified as males with urothelial cancer of bladder origin, and a prior smoking history was reported by 18 of 29 patients. Patients had an ECOG performance status of 0 or 1 and had received between 0 and 3 prior chemotherapy regimens. Blood samples were analyzed 3 weeks after the start of treatment (second dose) and 6 weeks after the start of treatment. A median of about 150,000 T cells and some 82,000 unique TCRs was obtained from blood samples, and a median clonality of roughly 0.08 was observed. Somatic, immune and clinical correlates of response to PD-L1 blockade with atezolizumab in urothelial cancer were the focus of an exploratory multi-omic analysis. Pretreatment tumor samples, along with matched peripheral blood collected serially before and after atezolizumab treatment, underwent TCR sequencing. Progression-free survival longer than 6 months counted as durable clinical benefit, and TCR features were additionally tested against both progression-free and overall survival. In the same patients, pretreatment tumors underwent whole exome sequencing and RNA sequencing in addition to TCR sequencing. Durable clinical benefit was achieved by nine patients but not by the remaining 20. Pretreatment blood TCR-seq was available for about 27 patients, at least one posttreatment blood collection was obtained for some 24 patients, and tumor TCR-seq was available for some 24 patients. Beyond this particular receptor, the publication reports: A pretreatment peripheral blood TCR clonality below the median was linked to improved progression-free and overall survival. Greater expansion of tumor-associated TCR clones in peripheral blood 3 weeks after the start of treatment was observed in patients with durable benefit (n ≈ 22, p = 0.022). Because of the small sample size (n ≈ 30) and the many exploratory analyses performed, the results are intended to be regarded as hypothesis-generating.

To estimate absolute template abundance from read counts, synthetic TCR analog templates were spiked into each PCR. The immunoSEQ assay used bias-controlled V and J gene primers to amplify TCRbeta CDR3 regions from genomic DNA. Sequencing of rearranged TCRbeta segments was performed at approximately 20X coverage. The authors' analysis ran thus. Clustering was used to correct sequencing errors, and CDR3s were annotated against IMGT to assign V, D and J genes. Downstream analyses used only productive TCRbeta rearrangements and left out out-of-frame or stop-codon sequences. To compute clonality, Shannon entropy was normalized by the log of the number of unique productive sequences and then subtracted from one. Fisher's exact test with Benjamini-Hochberg correction, at a threshold of adjusted p below 0.01, was used to find clones that differed between time points or between blood and tumor. The source is immuneACCESS, and TCRdb retained only in-frame sequences with V and J called. Part of the clones is not carried over; for the studies checked, unresolved V genes explain less than half of this, and the remainder is unexplained. Clone size and V and J calls were adopted from that table, with D and trimming inferred from the DNA. The sample contains 50,000 or so clones, approximately 80% of them found a single time. Approximately 1.5% of the sample rests with the top ten.

Taken with the paper, the label for time point translates to: pretreatment peripheral blood. A cohort of around 29 patients with locally advanced or metastatic urothelial carcinoma, treated at Memorial Sloan Kettering on a trial protocol, was included. Peripheral blood mononuclear cells were collected pretreatment and during treatment, with between 1 and 8 total time points per patient. The Qiagen DNeasy Blood extraction kit was used to purify genomic DNA from total PBMCs and tumor samples. PBMCs were collected pretreatment and during treatment and were isolated and stored as previously described. Note on this clone: No cognate antigen has been identified for it. No base-level quality is on record; no much larger clone is a single base apart.

The CDR1 and CDR2 encoded by the germline V gene are SGDLS and YYNGEE. The CDR3 starts with the cysteine, ends with the phenylalanine, and has 14 residues. Only the CDR3 DNA is retained, 42 bases long and in frame from the first base. The V and J ends are trimmed by 0 bases and 3 bases, leaving 9 bases between them. The V gene is TRBV9 and the J gene is TRBJ2-5, with a tentative D gene TRBD2 over 5 matching bases. Sequenced material: PBMCs, taken around atezolizumab (anti-PD-L1) treatment. This TCR came from a man aged 50 to 59 with urothelial cancer. CDR3 protein: CASSVDGAEETQYF. The bases are TGTGCCAGCAGCGTAGACGGAGCGGAAGAGACCCAGTACTTC.